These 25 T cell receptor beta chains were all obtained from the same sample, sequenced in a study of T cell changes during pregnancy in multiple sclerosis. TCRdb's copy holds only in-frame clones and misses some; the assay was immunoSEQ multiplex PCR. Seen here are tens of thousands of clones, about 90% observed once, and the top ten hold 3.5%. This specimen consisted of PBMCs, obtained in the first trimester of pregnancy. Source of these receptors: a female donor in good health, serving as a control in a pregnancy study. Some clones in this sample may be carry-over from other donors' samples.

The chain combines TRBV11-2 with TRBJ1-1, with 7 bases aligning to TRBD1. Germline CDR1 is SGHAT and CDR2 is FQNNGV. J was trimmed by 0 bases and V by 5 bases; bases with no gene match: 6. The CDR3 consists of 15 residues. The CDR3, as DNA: TGTGCCAGCAGCCCAAGGGGACAGATGAACACTGAAGCTTTCTTT. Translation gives CASSPRGQMNTEAFF. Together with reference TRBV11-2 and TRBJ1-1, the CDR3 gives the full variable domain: EAGVAQSPRYKIIEKRQSVAFWCNPISGHATLYWYQQILGQGPKLLIQFQNNGVVDDSQLPKDRFSAERLKGVDSTLKIQPAKLEDSAVYLCASSPRGQMNTEAFFGQGTRLTVV.

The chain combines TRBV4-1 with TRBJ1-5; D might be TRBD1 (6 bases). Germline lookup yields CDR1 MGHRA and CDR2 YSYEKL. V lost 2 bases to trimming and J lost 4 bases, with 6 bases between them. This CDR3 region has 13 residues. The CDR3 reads CASSQRGNQPQHF. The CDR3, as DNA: TGCGCCAGCAGCCAAAGGGGGAATCAGCCCCAGCATTTT.

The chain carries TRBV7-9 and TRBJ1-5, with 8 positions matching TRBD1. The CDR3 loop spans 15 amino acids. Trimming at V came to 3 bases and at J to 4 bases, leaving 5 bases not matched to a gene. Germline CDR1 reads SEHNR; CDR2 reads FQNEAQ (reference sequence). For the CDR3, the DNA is TGTGCCAGCAGCTTCGGACAGGGAGGAAATCAGCCCCAGCATTTT. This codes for CASSFGQGGNQPQHF.

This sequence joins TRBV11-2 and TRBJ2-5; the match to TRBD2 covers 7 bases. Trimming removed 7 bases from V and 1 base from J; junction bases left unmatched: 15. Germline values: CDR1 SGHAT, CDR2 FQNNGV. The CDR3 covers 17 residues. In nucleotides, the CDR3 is TGTGCCAGCACCCGAGGTCTGGCGGGAGACTTCCAAGAGACCCAGTACTTC. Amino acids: CASTRGLAGDFQETQYF.

This CDR3 reads CASSQDPGGSNQPQHF. The CDR3 nucleotides are TGCGCCAGCAGCCAAGACCCGGGGGGGAGCAATCAGCCCCAGCATTTT. The chain has TRBV4-1 and TRBJ1-5, with D possibly matching TRBD1 (5 bases). The CDR3 has 16 residues. V was cut by 0 bases and J by 1 base, with 10 bases left in between. Germline-derived CDR1 and CDR2 are MGHRA and YSYEKL.

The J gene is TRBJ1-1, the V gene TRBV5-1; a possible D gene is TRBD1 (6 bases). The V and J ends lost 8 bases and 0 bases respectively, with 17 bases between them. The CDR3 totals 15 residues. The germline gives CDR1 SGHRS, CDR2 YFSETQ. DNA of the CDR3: TGCGCCAGTAGCCCGGCAGGGGCGATGAACACTGAAGCTTTCTTT. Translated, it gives CASSPAGAMNTEAFF.

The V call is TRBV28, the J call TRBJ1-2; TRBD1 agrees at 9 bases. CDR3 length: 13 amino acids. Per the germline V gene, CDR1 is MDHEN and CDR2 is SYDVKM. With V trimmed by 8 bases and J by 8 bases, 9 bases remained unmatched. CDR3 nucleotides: TGTGCCAGCGGAGAACAGGGGGCTTACGGCTACACCTTC. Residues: CASGEQGAYGYTF.

In nucleotides, the CDR3 is TGTGCCAGCAGCTCGGGAGGCCCAAGCTCCTACAATGAGCAGTTCTTC. Translating gives CASSSGGPSSYNEQFF. The rearrangement uses TRBV11-3 and TRBJ2-1; 7 positions agree with TRBD2. The J segment lost 0 bases and the V segment lost 4 bases, leaving 6 bases of the junction unmatched. This CDR3 region has 16 residues. CDR1 and CDR2 from the germline V gene are SGHNT and YENEEA.

CDR3 region: CASSEVGRVRGYTF. The CDR3 bases are TGTGCCAGCAGTGAAGTTGGCCGGGTTCGTGGCTACACCTTC. The V gene is TRBV6-1, the J gene TRBJ1-2, with D unclear. Trimming stripped 1 base from V and 7 bases from J, with 13 bases between. Germline V gene sequence: CDR1 MNHNS, CDR2 SASEGT. The CDR3 totals 14 residues.

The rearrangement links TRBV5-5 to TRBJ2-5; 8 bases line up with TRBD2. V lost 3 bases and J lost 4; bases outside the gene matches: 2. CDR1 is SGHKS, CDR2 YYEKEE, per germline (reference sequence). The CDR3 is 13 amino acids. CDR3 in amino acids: CASSSGGRETQYF. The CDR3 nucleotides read TGTGCCAGCAGCTCGGGAGGGCGAGAGACCCAGTACTTC.

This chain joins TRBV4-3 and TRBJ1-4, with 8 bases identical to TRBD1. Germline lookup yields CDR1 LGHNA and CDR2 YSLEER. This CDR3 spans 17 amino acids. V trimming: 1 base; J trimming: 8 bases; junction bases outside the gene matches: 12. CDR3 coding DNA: TGCGCCAGCAGCCAAGTCAGCCGGAGGACAGGGCAAGAAAAACTGTTTTTT. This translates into CASSQVSRRTGQEKLFF.

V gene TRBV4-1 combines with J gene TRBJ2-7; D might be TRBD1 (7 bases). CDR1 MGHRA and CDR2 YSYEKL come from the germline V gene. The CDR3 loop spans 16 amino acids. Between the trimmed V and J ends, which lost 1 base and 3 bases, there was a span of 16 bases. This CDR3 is CASSQVLAGGNYEQYF. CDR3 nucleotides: TGCGCCAGCAGCCAAGTATTAGCAGGGGGGAACTACGAGCAGTACTTC.

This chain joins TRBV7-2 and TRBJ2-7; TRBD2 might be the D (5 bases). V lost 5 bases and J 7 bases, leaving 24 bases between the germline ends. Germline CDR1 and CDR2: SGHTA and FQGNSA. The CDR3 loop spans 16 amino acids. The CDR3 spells CASSPTPWAPTGEQYF. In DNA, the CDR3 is TGTGCCAGCAGCCCTACGCCTTGGGCCCCGACGGGGGAGCAGTACTTC. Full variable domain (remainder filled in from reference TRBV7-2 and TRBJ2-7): GAGVSQSPSNKVTEKGKDVELRCDPISGHTALYWYRQSLGQGLEFLIYFQGNSAPDKSGLPSDRFSAERTGGSVSTLTIQRTQQEDSAVYLCASSPTPWAPTGEQYFGPGTRLTVT.

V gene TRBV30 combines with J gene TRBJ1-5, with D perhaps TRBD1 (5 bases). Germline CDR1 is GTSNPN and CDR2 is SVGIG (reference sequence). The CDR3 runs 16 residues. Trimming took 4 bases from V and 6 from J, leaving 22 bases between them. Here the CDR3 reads CAWTVAGNRQGQPQHF. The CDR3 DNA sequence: TGTGCCTGGACGGTCGCGGGGAACAGGCAGGGTCAGCCCCAGCATTTT.

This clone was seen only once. CDR3 amino acids: CASSYPLPGGEQYF. As DNA, the CDR3 is TGTGCCAGCAGTTACCCACTCCCGGGAGGCGAGCAGTACTTC. The chain joins TRBV6-5 to TRBJ2-7; TRBD2 aligns across 7 bases. This CDR3 spans 14 amino acids. Trimming took 2 bases from V and 6 from J; bases not matched to a gene: 7. Germline assignment: CDR1 MNHEY and CDR2 SVGAGI.

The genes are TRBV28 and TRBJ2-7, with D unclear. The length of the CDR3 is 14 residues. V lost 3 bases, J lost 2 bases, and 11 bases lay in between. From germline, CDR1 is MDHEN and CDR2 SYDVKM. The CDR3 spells CASSFAVFPYEQYF. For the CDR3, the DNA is TGTGCCAGCAGTTTCGCGGTTTTTCCCTACGAGCAGTACTTC.

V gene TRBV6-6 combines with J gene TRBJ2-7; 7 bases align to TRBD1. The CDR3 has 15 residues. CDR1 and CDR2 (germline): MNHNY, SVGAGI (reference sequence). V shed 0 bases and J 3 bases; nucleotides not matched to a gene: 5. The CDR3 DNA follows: TGTGCCAGCAGTTACTCGCCAGGGGGAAACTACGAGCAGTACTTC. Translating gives CASSYSPGGNYEQYF.

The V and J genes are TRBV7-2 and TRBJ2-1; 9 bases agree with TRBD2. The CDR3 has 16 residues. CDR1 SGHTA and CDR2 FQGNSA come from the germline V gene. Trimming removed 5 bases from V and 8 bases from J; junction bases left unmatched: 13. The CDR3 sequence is CASSQSPAGGWDEQFF. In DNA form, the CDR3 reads TGTGCCAGCAGCCAATCCCCAGCGGGAGGCTGGGATGAGCAGTTCTTC.

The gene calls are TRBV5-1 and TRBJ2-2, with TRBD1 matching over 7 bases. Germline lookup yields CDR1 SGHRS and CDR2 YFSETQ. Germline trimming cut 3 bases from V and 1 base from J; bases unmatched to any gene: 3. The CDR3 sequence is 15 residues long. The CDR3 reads CASSSGTENTGELFF. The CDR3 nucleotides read TGCGCCAGCAGCTCCGGGACAGAGAACACCGGGGAGCTGTTTTTT.

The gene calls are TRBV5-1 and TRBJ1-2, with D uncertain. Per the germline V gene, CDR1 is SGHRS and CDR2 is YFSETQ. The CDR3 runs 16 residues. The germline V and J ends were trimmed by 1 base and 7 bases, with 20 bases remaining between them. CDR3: CASSLTSGTTQAGYTF. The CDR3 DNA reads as TGCGCCAGCAGCTTGACATCAGGCACGACCCAAGCTGGCTACACCTTC. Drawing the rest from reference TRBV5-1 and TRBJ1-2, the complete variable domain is KAGVTQTPRYLIKTRGQQVTLSCSPISGHRSVSWYQQTPGQGLQFLFEYFSETQRNKGNFPGRFSGRQFSNSRSEMNVSTLELGDSALYLCASSLTSGTTQAGYTFGSGTRLTVV.

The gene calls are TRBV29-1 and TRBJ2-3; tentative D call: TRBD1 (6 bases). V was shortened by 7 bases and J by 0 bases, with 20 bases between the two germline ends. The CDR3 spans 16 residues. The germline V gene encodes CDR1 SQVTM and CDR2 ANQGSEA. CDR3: CSARTTGTSSTDTQYF. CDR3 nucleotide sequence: TGCAGCGCGCGAACTACCGGGACATCGAGCACAGATACGCAGTATTTT.

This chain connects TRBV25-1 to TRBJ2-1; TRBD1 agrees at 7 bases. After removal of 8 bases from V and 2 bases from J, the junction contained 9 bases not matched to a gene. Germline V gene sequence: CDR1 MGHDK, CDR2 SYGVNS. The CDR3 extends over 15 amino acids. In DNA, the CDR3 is TGTGCCAGCGCTTGGGGGCAGGGGGCCTACAATGAGCAGTTCTTC. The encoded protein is CASAWGQGAYNEQFF.

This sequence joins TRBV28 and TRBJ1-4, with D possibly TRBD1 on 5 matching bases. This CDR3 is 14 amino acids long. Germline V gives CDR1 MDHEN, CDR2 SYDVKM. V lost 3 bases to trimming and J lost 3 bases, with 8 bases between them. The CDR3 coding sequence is TGTGCCAGCAGTTTGGGGGGGTCTAATGAAAAACTGTTTTTT. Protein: CASSLGGSNEKLFF.

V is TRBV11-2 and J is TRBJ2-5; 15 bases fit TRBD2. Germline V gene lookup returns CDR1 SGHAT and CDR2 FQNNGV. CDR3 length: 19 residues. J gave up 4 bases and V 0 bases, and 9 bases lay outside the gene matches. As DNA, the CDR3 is TGTGCCAGCAGCTTAGAATCACACGGGACTAGCGGGGGGTCAGAGACCCAGTACTTC. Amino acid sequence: CASSLESHGTSGGSETQYF.

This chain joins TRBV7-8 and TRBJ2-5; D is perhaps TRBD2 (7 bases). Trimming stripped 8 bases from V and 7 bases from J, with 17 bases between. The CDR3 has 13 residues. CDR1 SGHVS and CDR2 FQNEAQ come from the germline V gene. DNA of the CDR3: TGTGCCAGCGACCCACGGGGGGCGGGGACCCAGTACTTC. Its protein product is CASDPRGAGTQYF.